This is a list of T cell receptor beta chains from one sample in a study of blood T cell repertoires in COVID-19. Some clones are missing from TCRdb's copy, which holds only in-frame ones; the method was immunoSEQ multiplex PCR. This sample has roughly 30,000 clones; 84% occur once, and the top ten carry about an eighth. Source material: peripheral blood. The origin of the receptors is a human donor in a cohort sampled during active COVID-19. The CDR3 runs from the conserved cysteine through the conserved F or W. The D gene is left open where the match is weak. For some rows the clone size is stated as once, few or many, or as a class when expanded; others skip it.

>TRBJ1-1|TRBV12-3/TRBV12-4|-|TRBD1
CATTQGPEAFF
TGTGCCACCACACAGGGGCCTGAAGCTTTCTTT
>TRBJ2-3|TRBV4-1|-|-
CASSQVGAGRDTQYF
TGCGCCAGCAGCCAAGTTGGAGCGGGTCGAGATACGCAGTATTTT
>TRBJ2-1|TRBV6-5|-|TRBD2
CASRASGGYNEQFF
TGTGCCAGCAGGGCTAGCGGGGGCTACAATGAGCAGTTCTTC
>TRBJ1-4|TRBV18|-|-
CASSRQVTNEKLFF
TGTGCCAGCTCACGACAGGTTACTAATGAAAAACTGTTTTTT
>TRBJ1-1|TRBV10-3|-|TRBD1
CAISDREDTEAFF
TGTGCCATCAGCGACAGGGAAGACACTGAAGCTTTCTTT
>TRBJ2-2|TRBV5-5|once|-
CASSLLTGNTGELFF
TGTGCCAGCAGCTTACTGACAGGGAACACCGGGGAGCTGTTTTTT
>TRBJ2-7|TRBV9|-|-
CASAGAPYEQYF
TGTGCCAGCGCGGGTGCGCCCTACGAGCAGTACTTC
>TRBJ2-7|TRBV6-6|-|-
CASRTYSLSSYEQYF
TGTGCCAGCAGAACCTACAGTCTTAGCTCCTACGAGCAGTACTTC
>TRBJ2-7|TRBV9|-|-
CASSPTGQGSEQYF
TGTGCCAGCAGCCCCACCGGGCAGGGTAGCGAGCAGTACTTC
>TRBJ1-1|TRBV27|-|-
CASSDMTANTEAFF
TGTGCCAGCAGTGACATGACAGCAAACACTGAAGCTTTCTTT
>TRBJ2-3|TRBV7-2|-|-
CASSSLNTDTQYF
TGTGCCAGCAGCTCCCTTAACACAGATACGCAGTATTTT
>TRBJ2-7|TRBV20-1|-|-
CSASVSEYEQYF
TGCAGTGCTAGTGTGTCGGAGTACGAGCAGTACTTC
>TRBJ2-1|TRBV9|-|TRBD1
CASSVEGQVYNEQFF
TGTGCCAGCAGCGTAGAGGGACAGGTTTACAATGAGCAGTTCTTC
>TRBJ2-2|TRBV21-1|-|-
CASSKELAGGRNTGELFF
TGTGCCAGCAGCAAAGAGCTAGCGGGGGGGCGAAACACCGGGGAGCTGTTTTTT
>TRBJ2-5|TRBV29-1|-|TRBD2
CSVAQSRGGGTLTQYF
TGCAGCGTTGCCCAGTCGCGCGGGGGGGGAACGTTGACCCAGTACTTC
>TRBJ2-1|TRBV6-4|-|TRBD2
CASSIAGAAYNEQFF
TGTGCCAGCAGTATAGCGGGGGCTGCCTACAATGAGCAGTTCTTC
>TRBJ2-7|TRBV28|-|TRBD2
CASSLAGGTYEQYF
TGTGCCAGCAGTTTAGCGGGGGGCACTTACGAGCAGTACTTC
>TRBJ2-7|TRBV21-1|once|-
CASIPRQGIWGGYEQYF
TGTGCCAGCATACCGAGACAGGGAATTTGGGGAGGCTACGAGCAGTACTTC
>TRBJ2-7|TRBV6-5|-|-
CASSPGIYEQYF
TGTGCCAGCTCCCCCGGGATCTACGAGCAGTACTTC
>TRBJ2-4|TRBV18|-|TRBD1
CASSPQGTGGNIQYF
TGTGCCAGCTCACCCCAAGGGACAGGGGGAAACATTCAGTACTTC
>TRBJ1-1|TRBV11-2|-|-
CASSLEGLVGWNTEAFF
TGTGCCAGCAGCTTAGAGGGCCTTGTTGGGTGGAACACTGAAGCTTTCTTT
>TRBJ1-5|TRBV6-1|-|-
CASSGTNQYRNQPQHF
TGTGCCAGCAGTGGCACCAACCAGTACCGCAATCAGCCCCAGCATTTT
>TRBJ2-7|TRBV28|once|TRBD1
CASRLQGREQYF
TGTGCCAGCAGGTTACAGGGGCGGGAGCAGTACTTC
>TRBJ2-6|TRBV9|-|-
CASSPHDSGANVLTF
TGTGCCAGCAGCCCACATGACTCTGGGGCCAACGTCCTGACTTTC
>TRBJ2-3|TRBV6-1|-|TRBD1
CASSEWARTGGTDTQYF
TGTGCCAGCAGTGAGTGGGCTAGGACAGGGGGCACAGATACGCAGTATTTT
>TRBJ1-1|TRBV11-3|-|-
CASSLEGGNTEAFF
TGTGCCAGCAGCTTAGAGGGGGGTAACACTGAAGCTTTCTTT
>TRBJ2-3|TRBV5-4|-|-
CASSLAGKSSTDTQYF
TGTGCCAGCAGCTTGGCGGGGAAGTCTAGCACAGATACGCAGTATTTT
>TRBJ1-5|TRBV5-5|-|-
CASSRLWGVNQPQHF
TGTGCCAGCAGCCGACTATGGGGAGTCAATCAGCCCCAGCATTTT
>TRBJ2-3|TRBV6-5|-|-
CASRGASGRTDTQYF
TGTGCCAGCAGGGGGGCTAGCGGAAGAACAGATACGCAGTATTTT